This T cell receptor beta chain was profiled in a study of blood T cell repertoires in COVID-19. On the study more broadly: Samples representing acute and convalescent COVID-19 were sourced from the United States, Italy and Spain.

Original methodology: Amplification from reference gene primers served as the basis for estimated nucleated cell counts. Only in-frame clones appear in the TCRdb table, and some are missing; sequencing was by immunoSEQ multiplex PCR. D and trimming come from the DNA, and the V and J calls and clone size come from that table. The table has about 160,000 clones, approximately 78% seen once. Germline assignment: CDR1 LGHDT and CDR2 YNNKEL (reference sequence). The CDR3 contains 14 residues. V was shortened by 3 bases and J by 3 bases, with 10 bases between the two germline ends. The source of this sequence is a human donor in a cohort sampled during active COVID-19. The chain is built from TRBV3-1 (or the pseudogene TRBV3-2) and TRBJ2-3; D remains unclear. Specimen: peripheral blood. As DNA, the CDR3 is TGTGCCAGCAGCCATCCCCCTCCGACAGATACGCAGTATTTT. Protein sequence: CASSHPPPTDTQYF.